Listed below are T cell receptor beta chains from one sample, sequenced in a study of technical replicates of blood from a few donors. Some clones are missing from TCRdb's copy, which holds only in-frame ones; the method was immunoSEQ multiplex PCR. There are roughly 70,000 clones in the sample; roughly nine tenths occur only once, and roughly 4.3% lies in the top ten. The sequenced sample consisted of PBMCs. These receptors all come from a human donor in good health. Some clones in this sample may be carry-over from other donors' samples. Both conserved end residues are part of each CDR3. Each record gives: D gene, V gene, CDR3 length, J gene, CDR3 protein. The D gene is left open where the match is weak.

NA,TRBV29-1,13,TRBJ1-5,CSVGQSSNQPQHF
NA,TRBV30,12,TRBJ1-1,CACKNRAGEAFF
TRBD1,TRBV18,16,TRBJ1-3,CASSPMTGASGNTIYF
NA,TRBV6-5,11,TRBJ1-1,CASRGLYEAFF
NA,TRBV11-3,15,TRBJ2-2,CASSLLSGDAGELFF
TRBD1,TRBV27,15,TRBJ1-5,CASSQGQGAGQPQHF
NA,TRBV2,13,TRBJ1-1,CASSGEQETEAFF
NA,TRBV7-6,13,TRBJ2-1,CASSFRTDNEQFF
NA,TRBV18,13,TRBJ2-3,CASSLASTDTQYF
TRBD1,TRBV19,14,TRBJ1-5,CASNPGQGEQPQHF
NA,TRBV4-3,15,TRBJ2-5,CASSQERRFQETQYF
TRBD2,TRBV6-1,15,TRBJ2-3,CASSGQLAATDTQYF
TRBD2,TRBV6-5,16,TRBJ2-3,CASSYSLAGLGDTQYF
NA,TRBV7-3,13,TRBJ1-3,CASSLGGGNTIYF
TRBD1,TRBV7-2,14,TRBJ2-7,CASSLEHRTGEQYF
NA,TRBV4-3,17,TRBJ2-5,CASSQASRGLYQETQYF
NA,TRBV7-2,15,TRBJ1-3,CASSLDAGIGNTIYF
NA,TRBV7-6,14,TRBJ2-5,CASSLGVGELAQYF
TRBD1,TRBV6-5,14,TRBJ1-2,CASTDRAANYGYTF